A single sample is the source of the 5 T cell receptor beta chains below, sequenced in a study of CD4 T cells in relation to SARS-CoV-2 and coronaviruses. The repertoire was sequenced with immunoSEQ multiplex PCR; TCRdb's copy has only in-frame clones and lacks some. The table includes roughly 30,000 clones, about 80% detected once. CD4+ T cells from unexposed donors were obtained before the COVID-19 pandemic (2011-2018). CD4+ T cells were isolated from the cells after around 9 days of culture. No antigen is known for these receptors. The sample was CD4+ T cells from PBMCs, cultured in vitro. Receptors originate from a human donor in good health.

There are a few counts of this clone. The V gene is TRBV6-6, the J gene TRBJ1-5; possibly TRBD1 for D (6 bases). The CDR3 has 15 residues. Germline CDR1 reads MNHNY; CDR2 reads SVGAGI (reference sequence). V was clipped by 6 bases and J by 2 bases, with 14 bases between them. CDR3 DNA: TGTGCCAGCAGGGACCGGGGGGGCGGCAATCAGCCCCAGCATTTT. Amino acids: CASRDRGGGNQPQHF.

The rearrangement joins TRBV10-3 to TRBJ2-5, with 13 nucleotides matching TRBD2. V lost 5 bases to trimming and J lost 5 bases; unmatched junction nucleotides: 5. There are 15 residues in the CDR3. Germline V gene sequence: CDR1 ENHRY, CDR2 SYGVKD. CDR3 loop: CAISMGLAGTETQYF. CDR3 DNA: TGTGCCATCAGTATGGGACTAGCGGGGACGGAGACCCAGTACTTC.

This chain links TRBV4-3 with TRBJ1-2, with a weak D call TRBD1 (5 bases). The CDR3 totals 16 residues. Between the trimmed V and J ends, which lost 1 base and 4 bases, there was a span of 16 bases. Germline CDR1 LGHNA, CDR2 YSLEER. The CDR3 region is CASSQGWQGLAYGYTF. CDR3 coding DNA: TGCGCCAGCAGCCAAGGTTGGCAGGGCCTTGCCTATGGCTACACCTTC.

This clone was found a few times. The CDR3 region is CAWSYTSGSSNEQFF. CDR3 in DNA: TGTGCCTGGAGTTACACTAGCGGGAGCTCCAATGAGCAGTTCTTC. The chain combines TRBV30 with TRBJ2-1, with 11 bases fitting TRBD2. The V segment lost 2 bases and the J segment 6 bases; nucleotides outside the gene matches: 6. The V gene's germline CDR1 is GTSNPN and CDR2 SVGIG (reference sequence). CDR3 length: 15 residues.

A single count supports this clone. CDR3 region: CASSAEQGGETQYF. The CDR3 coding sequence is TGTGCCAGCAGTGCGGAACAGGGCGGGGAGACCCAGTACTTC. V usage is TRBV2 and J usage is TRBJ2-5; D might be TRBD1 (6 bases). The germline gives CDR1 SNHLY, CDR2 FYNNEI. Trimming took off 4 bases at V and 5 bases at J, with 14 bases between the two ends. This CDR3 contains 14 residues.